This T cell receptor beta chain was obtained from a study of T cells in Graves' hyperthyroidism and ophthalmopathy. Study results and limitations: Expanded thyroid clonotypes (above 0.001) were mostly also found in blood.

Points on this clonotype: Its antigen remains unknown.

Patients between 18 and 65 years old had hyperthyroidism, newly diagnosed and lasting under 2 months. Blood was drawn at first hyperthyroidism diagnosis, before any ophthalmopathy symptoms. RNA transcripts were the template for amplifying TCR beta CDR3 regions. The HTBI primer set drove a first-round RT-PCR of the TCR CDR3. TCRdb re-called the multiplex PCR reads with MiXCR, one entry per CDR3 protein. Of a few hundred thousand distinct CDR3 sequences listed, approximately 15% are singletons. The origin of this receptor is a young woman with Graves' hyperthyroidism that later progressed to Graves' ophthalmopathy. Sequencing used blood.

CDR3 protein: CASRGTGWDGQYF. The DNA of the CDR3 is TGCGCCAGCAGGGGGACAGGGTGGGACGGGCAGTACTTC. The gene calls are TRBV5-1 and TRBJ2-7; TRBD1 matches at 9 bases. Germline V gives CDR1 SGHRS, CDR2 YFSETQ. V was clipped by 5 bases and J by 9 bases; unmatched bases: 9. CDR3 length: 13 residues. Supplemented by reference TRBV5-1 and TRBJ2-7, the full variable domain reads KAGVTQTPRYLIKTRGQQVTLSCSPISGHRSVSWYQQTPGQGLQFLFEYFSETQRNKGNFPGRFSGRQFSNSRSEMNVSTLELGDSALYLCASRGTGWDGQYFGPGTRLTVT.